Listed here are 29 T cell receptor beta chains from one sample, sequenced in a study of blood T cells in healthy people across ages. For the second PCR, which ran for about 7 to 12 cycles, a sample-barcoded 5' primer and a J-beta primer mix were used. TCRdb fed the 5' RACE reads into MiXCR, producing one record per CDR3 protein. Of approximately 600,000 distinct CDR3 sequences listed, approximately 59% were seen once; the top ten hold over 30%. Input material: blood. Receptors were obtained from a man aged 55 to 70 in good health.

The CDR3 region is CASSFGRPFNEQFF. In DNA form, the CDR3 reads TGTGCCAGCAGTTTCGGGCGCCCCTTCAATGAGCAGTTCTTC. The V gene is TRBV28, the J gene TRBJ2-1; D is unresolved. CDR1 MDHEN and CDR2 SYDVKM come from the germline V gene. CDR3 length: 14 amino acids. V was shortened by 3 bases and J by 6 bases, with 12 bases between the two germline ends.

Remarks on this clonotype: Mismatch with germline at one junction end may stem from a read error. The CDR3 nucleotides are TGTGTCAGCAGAATAGCAGCAGCGGATACGCAGTATTTT. This gives the protein CVSRIAAADTQYF. The chain couples TRBV6-1 to TRBJ2-3; D not certain. The CDR3 is 13 amino acids. Germline V gene lookup returns CDR1 MNHNS and CDR2 SASEGT.

This clonotype was recorded once. The J gene is TRBJ2-3, the V gene TRBV7-2; D may be TRBD2 (6 bases). The CDR3 totals 14 residues. In germline, CDR1 is SGHTA, CDR2 FQGNSA. The germline V and J ends were trimmed by 3 bases and 2 bases, with 9 bases remaining between them. CDR3 DNA: TGTGCCAGCAGCTTCGGGACTCACACAGATACGCAGTATTTT. The encoded protein is CASSFGTHTDTQYF.

Worth noting for this clonotype: One end of the junction does not line up with germline, which may come from a read error. The chain is built from TRBV7-2 and TRBJ2-5; D not resolved. CDR3 length: 14 amino acids. Germline-derived CDR1 and CDR2 are SGHTA and FQGNSA. The CDR3 DNA follows: TGTGCCAGCAGCTTACGCACGACGCAAGGGACCCAGTACTTC. Its protein product is CASSLRTTQGTQYF.

J is TRBJ2-5 and V is TRBV29-1, with TRBD1 as a possible D gene (6 bases). Germline loops: CDR1 SQVTM, CDR2 ANQGSEA. V lost 2 bases, J lost 10 bases, and 14 bases lay in between. The CDR3 is 12 amino acids. The CDR3 here is CSVERQDRGQYF. CDR3 sequence (DNA): TGCAGCGTTGAAAGACAGGACCGGGGCCAGTACTTC.

About this clonotype: Germline is not matched at one junction end, which may reflect a read error. The chain links TRBV7-9 to TRBJ2-7, with TRBD1 identical over 9 bases. The CDR3 sequence is 16 residues long. The V gene's germline CDR1 is SEHNR and CDR2 FQNEAQ (reference sequence). CDR3 residues: CASSPDRGQGTGEQYF. CDR3 nucleotides: TGCGCCAGCAGCCCCGACCGGGGACAGGGAACGGGGGAGCAGTACTTC.

A few counts support this clonotype. The V and J genes are TRBV29-1 and TRBJ1-2; 7 bases are shared with TRBD1. Trimming at V came to 0 bases and at J to 9 bases, leaving 4 bases not matched to a gene. CDR1 and CDR2 from the germline V gene are SQVTM and ANQGSEA. The CDR3 consists of 12 residues. CDR3 coding DNA: TGCAGCGTTGAAGAGGGACAGCTTAGCTACACCTTC. Protein product: CSVEEGQLSYTF.

This clonotype has more than one count but fewer than ten. The chain is built from TRBV3-1 and TRBJ1-2; D is perhaps TRBD1 (5 bases). The CDR3 has 13 amino acids. Germline loops: CDR1 LGHDT, CDR2 YNNKEL (reference sequence). V was clipped by 3 bases and J by 6 bases, with 11 bases between them. CDR3 nucleotides: TGTGCCAGCAGCCATGAAGGGGAGGATGGCTACACCTTC. Translating it yields CASSHEGEDGYTF.

J is TRBJ2-1 and V is TRBV28; 7 bases align to TRBD1. J lost 5 bases, V lost 4 bases, and 11 bases had no gene match. Per the germline V gene, CDR1 is MDHEN and CDR2 is SYDVKM. CDR3 length: 16 residues. The CDR3 coding sequence is TGTGCCAGCAGTTCGGTTAATAGGGGGCGGAACAATGAGCAGTTCTTC. It encodes CASSSVNRGRNNEQFF.

This clonotype was seen a handful of times. The CDR3, as DNA: TGTGCCAGCAGTTTCTACCCGGGACAGGGTAATTCACCCCTCCACTTT. It encodes CASSFYPGQGNSPLHF. This sequence joins TRBV27 and TRBJ1-6; TRBD1 matches at 9 bases. V was clipped by 3 bases and J by 6 bases; unmatched bases: 6. The CDR3 runs 16 residues. Germline-derived CDR1 and CDR2 are MNHEY and SMNVEV (reference sequence).

The chain is built from TRBV6-1 and TRBJ2-7; 7 nucleotides line up with TRBD2. This CDR3 spans 16 amino acids. Trimming took 6 bases from V and 4 from J; bases not matched to a gene: 15. Germline values: CDR1 MNHNS, CDR2 SASEGT. This chain's CDR3 is CASREIETSRLYEQYF. The CDR3 DNA follows: TGTGCCAGCAGGGAAATAGAGACTAGCAGACTTTACGAGCAGTACTTC.

The V and J genes are TRBV29-1 and TRBJ1-6; 10 nucleotides line up with TRBD1. Looked up from germline, CDR1 is SQVTM and CDR2 is ANQGSEA. CDR3 length: 14 residues. J was trimmed by 7 bases and V by 6 bases; bases with no gene match: 6. CDR3 residues: CSVRQGAGNSPLHF. In DNA, the CDR3 is TGCAGCGTCAGACAGGGGGCCGGGAATTCACCCCTCCACTTT.

The chain employs TRBV6-1 and TRBJ2-7; D possibly corresponds to TRBD2 (5 bases). The V end was cut by 1 base, the J end by 7 bases, with 20 bases between. This CDR3 contains 16 residues. The germline V gene has CDR1 MNHNS and CDR2 SASEGT. Here the CDR3 reads CASSEGEGSPVNEQYF. CDR3 DNA sequence: TGTGCCAGCAGTGAAGGTGAGGGCAGCCCAGTCAATGAGCAGTACTTC.

This clonotype was seen just once. The rearrangement uses TRBV5-1 and TRBJ2-5; D remains unclear. Trimming took 2 bases from V and 5 from J, leaving 13 bases between them. CDR1 is SGHRS, CDR2 YFSETQ, per germline. The CDR3 extends over 14 amino acids. The CDR3 bases are TGCGCCAGCAGCTTCAGGATCCCAGAGGAGACCCAGTACTTC. Its protein product is CASSFRIPEETQYF.

J is TRBJ2-6 and V is TRBV10-3, with D perhaps assigned TRBD1 or TRBD2 (5 bases each). Trimming took 8 bases from V and 0 from J, leaving 17 bases between them. CDR1 and CDR2 (germline): ENHRY, SYGVKD. The CDR3 is made up of 17 amino acids. The CDR3 sequence is CAIQGGGPDSGANVLTF. CDR3 DNA sequence: TGTGCCATCCAAGGTGGGGGACCGGACTCTGGGGCCAACGTCCTGACTTTC.

The chain joins TRBV5-1 to TRBJ2-2; 7 bases fit TRBD1. The V segment lost 5 bases and the J segment 5 bases; nucleotides outside the gene matches: 6. Germline V lookup: CDR1 SGHRS, CDR2 YFSETQ. The CDR3 totals 14 residues. Written as DNA, the CDR3 is TGCGCCAGCAGAACCGGGACAGCTACCGGGGAGCTGTTTTTT. Translation: CASRTGTATGELFF. Full variable domain (outside the CDR3, taken from reference TRBV5-1 and TRBJ2-2): KAGVTQTPRYLIKTRGQQVTLSCSPISGHRSVSWYQQTPGQGLQFLFEYFSETQRNKGNFPGRFSGRQFSNSRSEMNVSTLELGDSALYLCASRTGTATGELFFGEGSRLTVL.

The rearrangement uses TRBV29-1 and TRBJ2-2; 11 bases match TRBD1. Germline CDR1 is SQVTM and CDR2 is ANQGSEA. The J segment lost 4 bases and the V segment lost 4 bases, leaving 2 bases of the junction unmatched. CDR3 length: 14 amino acids. The CDR3 DNA sequence: TGCAGCGTTGGGACAGGGGGCTCCACCGGGGAGCTGTTTTTT. It codes for CSVGTGGSTGELFF.

In regard to this clonotype: One junction end does not reproduce the germline sequence, and a read error may be involved. The chain recombines TRBV5-8 with TRBJ1-5; D not resolved. This CDR3 comprises 17 residues. Germline assignment: CDR1 SGHTS and CDR2 YDEGEE. CDR3 sequence (DNA): TGTGCCAGCAGCTTGGGGGCGGCAACCGATAGCAATCGGCCCCAGCATTTT. It specifies CASSLGAATDSNRPQHF.

The chain links TRBV5-5 to TRBJ1-6; perhaps TRBD1 as D (5 bases). The CDR3 spans 15 residues. The V end lost 1 base, the J end lost 7 bases, and 12 bases lay between the germline ends. Germline-derived CDR1 and CDR2 are SGHKS and YYEKEE (reference sequence). The CDR3 DNA reads as TGTGCCAGCAGCTTGATGGCAGGGCAAAATTCACCCCTCCACTTT. The encoded protein is CASSLMAGQNSPLHF.

This chain joins TRBV25-1 and TRBJ1-2; the D is unclear. V lost 3 bases, J lost 5 bases, and 10 bases lay in between. Germline assignment: CDR1 MGHDK and CDR2 SYGVNS. The CDR3 totals 13 residues. The CDR3 DNA reads as TGTGCCAGCAGTGATATCGTTGGGTATGGCTACACCTTC. Amino acids: CASSDIVGYGYTF.

This chain links TRBV6-6 with TRBJ1-6; the match to TRBD1 covers 9 bases. The CDR3 runs 16 residues. Per germline, CDR1 MNHNY and CDR2 SVGAGI (reference sequence). V was clipped by 0 bases and J by 9 bases; unmatched bases: 6. Written as DNA, the CDR3 is TGTGCCAGCAGTTACTCGATAGGACAGGGGAGTTCACCCCTCCACTTT. This gives the protein CASSYSIGQGSSPLHF.

The chain is built from TRBV5-1 and TRBJ2-1; the D gene is possibly TRBD1 (6 bases). V dropped 5 bases and J dropped 0 bases, with 12 bases sitting between them. The CDR3 consists of 15 residues. CDR1 SGHRS and CDR2 YFSETQ come from the germline V gene. The CDR3 nucleotides are TGCGCCAGCAGTCGGACAGAAAGCTCCTACAATGAGCAGTTCTTC. It yields the protein CASSRTESSYNEQFF.

This chain joins TRBV12-3 or TRBV12-4 and TRBJ2-7; 8 positions match TRBD1. The end of the DNA aligns better with TRBJ2-5, so the J call may be wrong. This CDR3 is built from 15 residues. The CDR3 DNA is TGTGCCAGCAGTTTACCCCAGGGGGCATGGGAGACCCAGTACTTC. Protein sequence: CASSLPQGAWETQYF.

This sequence joins TRBV20-1 and TRBJ2-7, with 14 bases aligning to TRBD2. CDR1 is DFQATT, CDR2 SNEGSKA, per germline (reference sequence). CDR3 length: 14 residues. J gave up 7 bases and V 6 bases, and 8 bases lay outside the gene matches. The CDR3 nucleotides are TGCAGTGCCACGCTGGGACTAGCGGGAGATGAGCAGTACTTC. Amino acid sequence: CSATLGLAGDEQYF.

The chain recombines TRBV4-2 with TRBJ1-2; 11 bases are a match to TRBD1. Losses at the gene ends were 0 bases for V and 5 bases for J; bases not matched to a gene: 5. The length of the CDR3 is 16 residues. Germline V gene lookup returns CDR1 LGHNA and CDR2 YNFKEQ. The CDR3 DNA sequence: TGTGCCAGCAGCCAAGAGGGACAGGGGGTTTGGTATGGCTACACCTTC. Protein product: CASSQEGQGVWYGYTF.

The chain has TRBV6-5 and TRBJ2-7; D is possibly TRBD1 or TRBD2 (5 bases each). Germline assignment: CDR1 MNHEY and CDR2 SVGAGI. V was cut by 4 bases and J by 2 bases, with 9 bases left in between. The CDR3 runs to 13 residues. This chain's CDR3 is CASSSGQPYEQYF. The CDR3 bases are TGTGCCAGCAGTTCGGGGCAACCCTACGAGCAGTACTTC.

The chain has TRBV29-1 and TRBJ2-4, with 8 nucleotides matching TRBD1. The end of the DNA aligns better with TRBJ2-7, so the J call may be wrong. Germline CDR1 reads SQVTM; CDR2 reads ANQGSEA. The CDR3 sequence is 15 residues long. CDR3 in amino acids: CSVDSTGQGSYEQYF. CDR3 coding DNA: TGCAGCGTTGATAGTACCGGACAGGGTTCCTACGAGCAGTACTTC.

This clonotype was detected only a few times. This sequence joins TRBV5-1 and TRBJ2-2, with 7 bases matching TRBD1. V lost 0 bases to trimming and J lost 0 bases; unmatched junction nucleotides: 2. This CDR3 region has 16 residues. Germline-derived CDR1 and CDR2 are SGHRS and YFSETQ. The CDR3 nucleotides are TGCGCCAGCAGCTTGGCCGGGACAGCGAACACCGGGGAGCTGTTTTTT. Translating gives CASSLAGTANTGELFF.

This clonotype appeared a few times. The chain uses TRBV7-2 and TRBJ2-7; tentatively, D is TRBD2 (7 bases). In germline, CDR1 is SGHTA, CDR2 FQGNSA. The V and J ends lost 5 bases and 3 bases respectively, with 17 bases between them. The CDR3 has 15 amino acids. The CDR3 nucleotides are TGTGCCAGCAGCCCTGGGGGGGGCACGAGCTACGAGCAGTACTTC. Residues: CASSPGGGTSYEQYF.